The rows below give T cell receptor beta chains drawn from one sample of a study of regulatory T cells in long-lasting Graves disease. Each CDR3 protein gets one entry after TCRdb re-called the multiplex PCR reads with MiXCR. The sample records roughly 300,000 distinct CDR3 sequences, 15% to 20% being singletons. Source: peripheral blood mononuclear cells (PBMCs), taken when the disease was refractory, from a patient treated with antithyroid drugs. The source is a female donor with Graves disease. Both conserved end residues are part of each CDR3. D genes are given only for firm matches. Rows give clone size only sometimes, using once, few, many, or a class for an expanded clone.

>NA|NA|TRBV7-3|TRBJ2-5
CASSLTDRETQYF
TGTGCCAGCAGCTTAACAGATCGAGAGACCCAGTACTTC
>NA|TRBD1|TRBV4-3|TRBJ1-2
CASSQGTGGDYGYTF
TGCGCCAGCAGCCAAGGGACAGGGGGCGACTATGGCTACACCTTC
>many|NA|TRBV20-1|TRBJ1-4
CSANRGPAINEKLFF
TGCAGTGCCAATAGAGGGCCCGCAATTAATGAAAAACTGTTTTTT
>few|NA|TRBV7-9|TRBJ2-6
CASSLVVGYGSGANVLTF
TGTGCCAGCAGCTTAGTGGTGGGGTACGGCTCTGGGGCCAACGTCCTGACTTTC
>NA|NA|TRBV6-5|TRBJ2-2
CASSYGGPGELFF
TGTGCCAGCAGTTATGGAGGGCCCGGGGAGCTGTTTTTT
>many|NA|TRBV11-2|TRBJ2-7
CASTSRGRDEQYF
TGTGCCAGCACCTCCAGGGGCAGGGACGAGCAGTACTTC
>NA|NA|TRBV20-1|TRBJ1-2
CSVRGRGLYGYTF
TGCAGTGTTAGAGGACGGGGCCTATATGGCTACACCTTC
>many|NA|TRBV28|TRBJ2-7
CASSPALRRVYEQYF
TGTGCCAGCAGTCCCGCCCTCAGGCGGGTTTACGAGCAGTACTTC
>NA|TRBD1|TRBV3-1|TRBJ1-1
CASSQVRTGITEAFF
TGTGCCAGCAGCCAGGTACGGACAGGGATTACTGAAGCTTTCTTT
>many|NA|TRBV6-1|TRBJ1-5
CASKIYGGNQPQHF
TGTGCCAGCAAAATATATGGCGGCAATCAGCCCCAGCATTTT
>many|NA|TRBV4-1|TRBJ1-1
CASSQAYGDTEAFF
TGCGCCAGCAGCCAAGCTTATGGGGACACTGAAGCTTTCTTT
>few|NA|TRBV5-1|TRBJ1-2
CASSSWENYGYTF
TGCGCCAGCAGCTCGTGGGAGAACTATGGCTACACCTTC
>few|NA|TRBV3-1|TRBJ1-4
CASSPYSLKGEKLFF
TGTGCCAGCAGCCCCTACAGTCTTAAGGGGGAAAAACTGTTTTTT
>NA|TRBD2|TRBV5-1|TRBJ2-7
CASSLGFAGGYEQYF
TGCGCCAGCAGCTTGGGGTTTGCGGGGGGCTACGAGCAGTACTTC
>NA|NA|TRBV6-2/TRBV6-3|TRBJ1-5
CASRDMTVNQPQHF
TGTGCCAGCAGAGATATGACAGTCAATCAGCCCCAGCATTTT
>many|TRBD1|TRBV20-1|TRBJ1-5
CSARDSNYNQPQHF
TGCAGTGCTCGGGACAGTAACTACAATCAGCCCCAGCATTTT
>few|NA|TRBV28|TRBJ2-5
CASSPVGQETQYF
TGTGCCAGCAGCCCCGTGGGCCAAGAGACCCAGTACTTC
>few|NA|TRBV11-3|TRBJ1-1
CASGLSITRITFF
TGTGCCAGCGGCTTATCCATTACCAGGATAACTTTCTTT